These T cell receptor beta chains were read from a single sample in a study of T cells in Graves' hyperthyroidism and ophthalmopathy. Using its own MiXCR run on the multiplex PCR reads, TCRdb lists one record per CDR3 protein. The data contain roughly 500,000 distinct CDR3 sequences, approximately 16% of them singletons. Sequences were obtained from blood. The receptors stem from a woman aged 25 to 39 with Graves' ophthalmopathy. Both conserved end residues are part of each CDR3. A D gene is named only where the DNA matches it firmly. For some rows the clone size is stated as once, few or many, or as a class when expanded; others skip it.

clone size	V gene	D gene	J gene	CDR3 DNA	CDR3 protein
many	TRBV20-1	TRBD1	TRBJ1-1	TGCAGTGCCCGTAGACAGGGTGGGACTGAAGCTTTCTTT	CSARRQGGTEAFF
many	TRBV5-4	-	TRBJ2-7	TGTGCCAGCAGCTTGAGGGCCCCCTACGAGCAGTACTTC	CASSLRAPYEQYF
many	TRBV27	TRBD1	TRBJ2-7	TGTGCCACCAAGACGATTATGCAGGGGGCTTACGAGCAGTACTTC	CATKTIMQGAYEQYF
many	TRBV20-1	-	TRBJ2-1	TGCAGTGCTGAAGGTCGCCTCTCGGATGAGCAGTTCTTC	CSAEGRLSDEQFF
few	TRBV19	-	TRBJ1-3	TGTGCCAGTACCTCCCCGGTCTCTGGAAACACCATATATTTT	CASTSPVSGNTIYF
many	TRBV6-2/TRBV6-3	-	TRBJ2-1	TGTGCCAGCAGCCCCCTCGGGACAACGTACAATGAGCAGTTCTTC	CASSPLGTTYNEQFF
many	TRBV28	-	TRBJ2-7	TGTGCCAGCAGTCCCAATAGGATGGCGTCCTCCTACGAGCAGTACTTC	CASSPNRMASSYEQYF
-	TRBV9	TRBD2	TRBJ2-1	TGTGCCAGCAGCGTAGCACTAGCGGGAGCCACTAGCTCCTACAATGAGCAGTTCTTC	CASSVALAGATSSYNEQFF
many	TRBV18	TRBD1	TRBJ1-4	TGTGCCAGCTCACCGAAGACAGGGTCCGTGGAAAAACTGTTTTTT	CASSPKTGSVEKLFF
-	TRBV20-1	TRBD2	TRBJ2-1	TGCAGTGCTAGAGATCCACTAGCGGGACACAATGAGCAGTTCTTC	CSARDPLAGHNEQFF
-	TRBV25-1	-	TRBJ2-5	TGTGCCAGCCTGACTTTGGGACCAGGGGGGGAGACCCAGTACTTC	CASLTLGPGGETQYF
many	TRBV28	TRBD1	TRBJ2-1	TGTGCCAGCAGTCCCCGACAGGGGGGTTACAATGAGCAGTTCTTC	CASSPRQGGYNEQFF
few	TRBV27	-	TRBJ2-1	TGTGCCAGTTCCAAGAACAATGAGCAGTTCTTC	CASSKNNEQFF
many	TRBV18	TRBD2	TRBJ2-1	TGTGCCAGCTCCTCCGGGACTAGTAACAATGAGCAGTTCTTC	CASSSGTSNNEQFF
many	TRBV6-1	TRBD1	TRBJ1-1	TGTGCCAGCAGACCGACAGGGAGGAACACTGAAGCTTTCTTT	CASRPTGRNTEAFF
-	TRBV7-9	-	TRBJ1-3	TGTGCCAGCAGAGAGGGGGGGAGCTCTGGAAACACCATATATTTT	CASREGGSSGNTIYF
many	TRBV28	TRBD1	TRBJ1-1	TGTGCCAGCAGTACCCCGACAGGGGTCAACACTGAAGCTTTCTTT	CASSTPTGVNTEAFF
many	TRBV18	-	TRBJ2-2	TGTGCCAGCTCACCGTCCCACACCGGGGAGCTGTTTTTT	CASSPSHTGELFF
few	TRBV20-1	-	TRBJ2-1	TGCAGTGCTAGTGAAGGGGGGGTTTTCTACAATGAGCAGTTCTTC	CSASEGGVFYNEQFF
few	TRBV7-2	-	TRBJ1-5	TGTGCCAGCAGCTTAGGGGACTTTAGCAATCAGCCCCAGCATTTT	CASSLGDFSNQPQHF
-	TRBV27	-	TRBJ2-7	TGTGCCAGCAGTTTAGGGTACGGTCGAGTCTACGAGCAGTACTTC	CASSLGYGRVYEQYF
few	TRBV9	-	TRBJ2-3	TGTGCCAGCACCCTAGGCGGGGCGGGCACAGATACGCAGTATTTT	CASTLGGAGTDTQYF
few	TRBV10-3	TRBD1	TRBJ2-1	TGTGCCATCAGCCCCGGGACAGGGACCTACAATGAGCAGTTCTTC	CAISPGTGTYNEQFF
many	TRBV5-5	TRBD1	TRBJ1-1	TGTGCCAGCAGCAGCGGAGGGGGCCTCACTGAAGCTTTCTTT	CASSSGGGLTEAFF
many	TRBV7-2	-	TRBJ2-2	TGTGCCAGCAGCGTAGACCGTCCTCCTTGGCAGCTGTTTTTT	CASSVDRPPWQLFF
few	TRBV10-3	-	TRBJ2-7	TGTGCCATCAGGGACCAGGTTATCGAGCAGTACTTC	CAIRDQVIEQYF
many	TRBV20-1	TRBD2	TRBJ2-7	TGCAGTGCGGGGGGACTAGGCGGCGAGCAGTACTTC	CSAGGLGGEQYF
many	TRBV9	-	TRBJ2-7	TGTGCCAGCAGCGTAGGGGTTAGCTCCTACGAGCAGTACTTC	CASSVGVSSYEQYF
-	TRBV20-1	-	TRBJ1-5	TGCAGTGCCCCGTCGTGGGCGGGGGAGGGTCCCCAGCATTTT	CSAPSWAGEGPQHF
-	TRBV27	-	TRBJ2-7	TGTGCCAGCAGTTTCCATGGGACCTACGAGCAGTACTTC	CASSFHGTYEQYF
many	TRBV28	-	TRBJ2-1	TGTGCCAGCAGCCCCCAGGGGAACGCTGAGCAGTTCTTC	CASSPQGNAEQFF
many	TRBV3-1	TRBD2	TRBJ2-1	TGTGCCAGCAGCCAAGGTCTAGCGGGGAAGTACAATGAGCAGTTCTTC	CASSQGLAGKYNEQFF
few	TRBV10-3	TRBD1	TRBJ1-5	TGTGCCATCAGAGACGACAGGGGCGGTCAGCCCCAGCATTTT	CAIRDDRGGQPQHF
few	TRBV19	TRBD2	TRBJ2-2	TGTGCCAGCGGAGGGACTAGCACGTTCGTCGGGGAGCTGTTTTTT	CASGGTSTFVGELFF
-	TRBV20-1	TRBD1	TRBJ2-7	TGCAGTGCTCCAAGGGGACAGATTATTTCCTCCTCCTACGAGCAGTACTTC	CSAPRGQIISSSYEQYF
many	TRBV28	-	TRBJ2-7	TGTGCCAGCAGTTTAACGCAGTCCTACGAGCAGTACTTC	CASSLTQSYEQYF
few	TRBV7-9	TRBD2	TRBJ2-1	TGTGCCAGCAGCATTATAGCGGGGACGGACCACAATGAGCAGTTCTTC	CASSIIAGTDHNEQFF
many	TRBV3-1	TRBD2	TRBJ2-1	TGTGCCAGCAGCCCACAGGGACTAGCGGGACGCGAGCAGTTCTTC	CASSPQGLAGREQFF
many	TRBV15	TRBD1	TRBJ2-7	TGTGCCACCAGCAGAGGGGACGACAGGGACTCCTACGAGCAGTACTTC	CATSRGDDRDSYEQYF
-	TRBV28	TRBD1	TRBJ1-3	TGTGCCAGCAGACAGGGGGGAAACACCATATATTTT	CASRQGGNTIYF
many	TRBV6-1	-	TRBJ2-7	TGTGCCAGCAGTGACCGGGACATGGACTACGAGCAGTACTTC	CASSDRDMDYEQYF
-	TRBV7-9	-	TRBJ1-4	TGTGCCAGCAGGGACACCGATGAAAAACTGTTTTTT	CASRDTDEKLFF
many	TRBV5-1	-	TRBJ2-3	TGCGCCAGCAGTCGAGCAATCCTTGGGGGCACAGATACGCAGTATTTT	CASSRAILGGTDTQYF
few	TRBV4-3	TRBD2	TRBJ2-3	TGCGCCAGCAGCCAGGACATAGCGGGAGGTACCTCGTCCACAGATACGCAGTATTTT	CASSQDIAGGTSSTDTQYF
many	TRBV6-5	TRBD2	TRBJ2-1	TGTGCCAGCAGTTACTCGAGTAGCGGGAGTAGAGATGAGCAGTTCTTC	CASSYSSSGSRDEQFF
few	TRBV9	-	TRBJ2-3	TGTGCCAGCAGCGTAGGTGACGGAAACACAGATACGCAGTATTTT	CASSVGDGNTDTQYF
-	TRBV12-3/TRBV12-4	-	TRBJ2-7	TGTGCCAGCAGTTTAGACGGCAGAGCATACGAGCAGTACTTC	CASSLDGRAYEQYF
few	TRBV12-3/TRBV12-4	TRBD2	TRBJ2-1	TGTGCCAGCACCGAGGGACTAGCGGGAGCCGGGTATGAGCAGTTCTTC	CASTEGLAGAGYEQFF
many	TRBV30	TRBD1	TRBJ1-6	TGTGCCTGGAGTATGGTCCAGGGGGGGTCCGATAATTCACCCCTCCACTTT	CAWSMVQGGSDNSPLHF
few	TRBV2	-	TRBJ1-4	TGTGCCAGCAGTGGGGGTCGCAATGAAAAACTGTTTTTT	CASSGGRNEKLFF
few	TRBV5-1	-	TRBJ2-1	TGCGCCAGCAGCTACTCGGGCAGCGGGCCGGAGCAGTTCTTC	CASSYSGSGPEQFF
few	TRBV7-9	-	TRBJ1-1	TGTGCCAGCAGCCAAGGACGGACTGAAGCTTTCTTT	CASSQGRTEAFF
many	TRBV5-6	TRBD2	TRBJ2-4	TGTGCCAGCAGCTTGGTCGTAAGCGGGGGTAAAAACATTCAGTACTTC	CASSLVVSGGKNIQYF
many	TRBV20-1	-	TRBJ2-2	TGCAGTGCTAGGATGGGGAGTGGGGAGCTGTTTTTT	CSARMGSGELFF
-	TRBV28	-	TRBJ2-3	TGTGCCAGCAGTTTCTCGCGGCCGGGAGAGTGGGATACGCAGTATTTT	CASSFSRPGEWDTQYF
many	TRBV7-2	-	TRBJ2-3	TGTGCCAGCAGCCACAGGGAGAAAACCAACACAGATACGCAGTATTTT	CASSHREKTNTDTQYF
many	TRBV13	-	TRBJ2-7	TGTGCCAGCAGCGGGCGTTCCCGGGACTACGAGCAGTACTTC	CASSGRSRDYEQYF
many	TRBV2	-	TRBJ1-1	TGTGCCAGCAGTGAAGTGGCGTCGAACACTGAAGCTTTCTTT	CASSEVASNTEAFF
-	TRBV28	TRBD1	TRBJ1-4	TGTGCCAGCAGGAGACAGGGGGCGAATGAAAAACTGTTTTTT	CASRRQGANEKLFF